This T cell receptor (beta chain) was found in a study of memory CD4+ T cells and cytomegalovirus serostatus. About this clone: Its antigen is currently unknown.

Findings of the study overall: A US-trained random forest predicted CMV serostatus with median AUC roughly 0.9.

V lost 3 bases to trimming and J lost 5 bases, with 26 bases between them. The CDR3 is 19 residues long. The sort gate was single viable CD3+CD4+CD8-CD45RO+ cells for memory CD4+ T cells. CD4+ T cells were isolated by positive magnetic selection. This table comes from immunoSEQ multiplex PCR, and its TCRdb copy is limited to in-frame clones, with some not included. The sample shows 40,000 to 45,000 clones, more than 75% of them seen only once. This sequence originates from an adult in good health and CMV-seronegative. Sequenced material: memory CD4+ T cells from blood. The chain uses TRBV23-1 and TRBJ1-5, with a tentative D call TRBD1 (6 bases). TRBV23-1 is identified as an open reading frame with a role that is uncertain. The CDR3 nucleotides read TGCGCCAGCAGTCAGTCACGAAGGATCAAAGGGGGGGGAGATCAGCCCCAGCATTTT. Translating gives CASSQSRRIKGGGDQPQHF.